This is a list of T cell receptor beta chains from one sample in a study of beta chain features in type 1 diabetes. Measured with immunoSEQ multiplex PCR; TCRdb has only the in-frame clones, and not every one. The repertoire consists of about 160,000 clones, with approximately 8.7% occurring once and the leading ten covering 0.7%. Sequencing used central memory CD4+ T cells from blood. These receptors were collected from a woman younger than 45 with type 1 diabetes. CDR3s include the opening cysteine and the closing phenylalanine or tryptophan. The D gene is left open where the match is weak. Some rows mark clone size as missing; the rest say once, few, many or name a class of expanded clone.

V: TRBV9
size: -
D: -
J: TRBJ2-7
CDR3: CASSPSTANYEQYF
DNA: TGTGCCAGCAGCCCTAGTACGGCAAATTACGAGCAGTACTTC

V: TRBV5-1
size: -
D: -
J: TRBJ2-7
CDR3: CASSLEQGSEQYF
DNA: TGCGCCAGCAGCTTGGAACAGGGATCCGAGCAGTACTTC

V: TRBV2
size: few
D: -
J: TRBJ1-5
CDR3: CASSVDTGLNQPQHF
DNA: TGTGCCAGCAGTGTAGATACAGGGCTTAATCAGCCCCAGCATTTT

V: TRBV30
size: -
D: -
J: TRBJ2-7
CDR3: CAWKGLFRFEQYF
DNA: TGTGCCTGGAAGGGACTGTTTCGTTTTGAGCAGTACTTC

V: TRBV6-1
size: few
D: TRBD1
J: TRBJ2-1
CDR3: CASSRTGMEQFF
DNA: TGTGCCAGCAGTCGGACAGGGATGGAGCAGTTCTTC

V: TRBV30
size: few
D: TRBD1
J: TRBJ1-5
CDR3: CAWSVQGAGSDQPQHF
DNA: TGTGCCTGGAGTGTTCAGGGGGCAGGGAGTGACCAGCCCCAGCATTTT

V: TRBV9
size: -
D: -
J: TRBJ2-3
CDR3: CASSVAPTPGAGDTQYF
DNA: TGTGCCAGCAGCGTAGCCCCGACCCCGGGAGCTGGAGATACGCAGTATTTT

V: TRBV7-3
size: few
D: -
J: TRBJ2-1
CDR3: CASSSQASDEQFF
DNA: TGTGCCAGCAGCTCTCAGGCTTCCGATGAGCAGTTCTTC

V: TRBV5-4
size: few
D: TRBD1
J: TRBJ1-1
CDR3: CASIPAGGRGTEAFF
DNA: TGTGCCAGCATTCCCGCAGGGGGTAGGGGCACTGAAGCTTTCTTT

V: TRBV7-3
size: few
D: -
J: TRBJ2-5
CDR3: CASSRVGGETQYF
DNA: TGTGCCAGCAGTAGAGTCGGCGGCGAGACCCAGTACTTC

V: TRBV11-1
size: -
D: -
J: TRBJ1-1
CDR3: CASSLDGGRVTEAFF
DNA: TGTGCCAGCAGCTTAGACGGCGGAAGAGTAACTGAAGCTTTCTTT